One TCR beta chain is described in this entry. Its antigen is undetermined. These data originate in a study of shared clonotypes between healthy human individuals. Study-level results: Rarefaction indicated that sorted-subset sequencing remained incomplete although depth was large. Donors were few, which limited the genetic and exposure-history diversity represented.

Germline loops: CDR1 SNHLY, CDR2 FYNNEI. The J segment lost 1 base and the V segment lost 7 bases, leaving 3 bases of the junction unmatched. The CDR3 totals 14 residues. For every subset, genomic DNA was evenly distributed across several immunoSEQ plates. Profiling relied on immunoSEQ multiplex PCR, and the TCRdb table lists in-frame clones only, not all of them. Of 1.6 million or so clones in the sample, over 95% were seen once. The rearrangement uses TRBV2 and TRBJ2-7, with 11 positions matching TRBD2. The source is a man between 25 and 39 years old in good health. Sequencing input: naive CD4+ T cells sorted from blood. Specified subset: CD45RA+ positively selected. Here the CDR3 reads CASNSGRVSYEQYF. For the CDR3, the DNA is TGTGCCAGCAATAGCGGGAGGGTTTCCTACGAGCAGTACTTC. Complete variable domain (other parts from reference TRBV2 and TRBJ2-7): EPEVTQTPSHQVTQMGQEVILRCVPISNHLYFYWYRQILGQKVEFLVSFYNNEISEKSEIFDDQFSVERPDGSNFTLKIRSTKLEDSAMYFCASNSGRVSYEQYFGPGTRLTVT.